This is a list of T cell receptor beta chains from one sample in a study of blood T cell repertoires in COVID-19. This table comes from immunoSEQ multiplex PCR, and its TCRdb copy is limited to in-frame clones, with some not included. The sample has roughly 28,000 clones; roughly 87% are singletons. The specimen was peripheral blood. All receptors derive from a human donor with acute or convalescent COVID-19. The donor label of this sample is uncertain. CDR3s include the opening cysteine and the closing phenylalanine or tryptophan. D genes are given only for firm matches. Some rows have no size entry. The others give once, few or many, or a class for an expanded clone.

V gene,clone size,D gene,J gene,CDR3 DNA,CDR3 protein
TRBV29-1,.,.,TRBJ1-2,TGCAGCGTTGTTATCGGGGACAATGGCTACACCTTC,CSVVIGDNGYTF
TRBV6-5,.,.,TRBJ1-1,TGTGCCAGCGGGGAGGCGGGGTATACTGAAGCTTTCTTT,CASGEAGYTEAFF
TRBV3-1/TRBV3-2,.,.,TRBJ1-6,TGTGCCAGCAGCCAAGATCGGACAATGAATCCCCTCCACTTT,CASSQDRTMNPLHF
TRBV9,.,TRBD1,TRBJ1-1,TGTGCCAGCAGCGTAGGTGGAGGGGGCCCTGTTGAAGCTTTCTTT,CASSVGGGGPVEAFF
TRBV27,few,.,TRBJ2-3,TGTGCCAGCAGTTTTCGGAGTACTAGCACAGATACGCAGTATTTT,CASSFRSTSTDTQYF
TRBV9,.,.,TRBJ1-2,TGTGCCAGCAGCGTACCGGGAAGGGCGGGATATGGCTACACCTTC,CASSVPGRAGYGYTF
TRBV11-2,.,.,TRBJ2-5,TGTGCCAGCAGCATAACAGCTTTTGGTGAGACCCAGTACTTC,CASSITAFGETQYF
TRBV14,.,TRBD1,TRBJ1-4,TGTGCCAGCAGCCCAGACAGGGGGCAGATTTATGAAAAACTGTTTTTT,CASSPDRGQIYEKLFF
TRBV6-1,.,TRBD1,TRBJ2-7,TGTGCCAGCAGTGTCCGGGACAGGGACTACGAGCAGTACTTC,CASSVRDRDYEQYF
TRBV12-3/TRBV12-4,.,.,TRBJ2-1,TGTGCCAGCAGCTATCCGGGCAGCGGTGAGCAGTTCTTC,CASSYPGSGEQFF
TRBV21-1,.,.,TRBJ2-7,TGTGCCAGCAGCTTCAACGGTTCCTACGAGCAGTACTTC,CASSFNGSYEQYF
TRBV28,.,.,TRBJ2-7,TGTGCCAGCAGTAGCCCTGGAGCGCGACCCTACGAGCAGTACTTC,CASSSPGARPYEQYF
TRBV4-1,.,.,TRBJ2-3,TGCGCCAGCAGCCAAGATAGGGCAGGGCCCACAGATACGCAGTATTTT,CASSQDRAGPTDTQYF
TRBV30,.,.,TRBJ1-2,TGTGCCTGGACCGCCGCAGGGGACTATGGCTACACCTTC,CAWTAAGDYGYTF
TRBV4-1,few,.,TRBJ1-1,TGCGCCAGCAGCCAAGAGGTTTCGGGCACTGAAGCTTTCTTT,CASSQEVSGTEAFF
TRBV5-1,.,.,TRBJ1-3,TGCGCCAGCGCCCAGGGGCTTACGGGAAACACCATATATTTT,CASAQGLTGNTIYF
TRBV2,.,.,TRBJ2-5,TGTGCCAGCAGTACGGACAGCTCCATCGAGACCCAGTACTTC,CASSTDSSIETQYF
TRBV5-1,.,.,TRBJ2-6,TGCGCCAGCAGCTTGGAGACAGCTGGGGCCAACGTCCTGACTTTC,CASSLETAGANVLTF
TRBV10-3,.,.,TRBJ2-3,TGTGCCATCAGTCCCTCCGCAGATACGCAGTATTTT,CAISPSADTQYF
TRBV14,.,TRBD2,TRBJ2-5,TGTGCCAGCAGCCCCTGGACTAGCGGGAGGGGTGAGACCCAGTACTTC,CASSPWTSGRGETQYF
TRBV19,.,TRBD1,TRBJ2-5,TGTGCCAGTAGTATAGAACAGGGGGTTGAACAGACCCAGTACTTC,CASSIEQGVEQTQYF
TRBV5-4,.,TRBD1,TRBJ1-1,TGTGCCAGCAGTTCCGGGACAGGGGGCTTTAACACTGAAGCTTTCTTT,CASSSGTGGFNTEAFF
TRBV3-1/TRBV3-2,.,.,TRBJ1-1,TGTGCCAGCAGTCACCGACAGCTCAACACTGAAGCTTTCTTT,CASSHRQLNTEAFF
TRBV28,.,TRBD2,TRBJ2-3,TGTGCCAGCAGTTTCGCGGGGGGGAAGGATACGCAGTATTTT,CASSFAGGKDTQYF
TRBV2,.,.,TRBJ1-5,TGTGCCAGCAGAGAACAACGTGGGCCGGTTCCCAATCAGCCCCAGCATTTT,CASREQRGPVPNQPQHF
TRBV5-1,.,.,TRBJ1-6,TGCGCCAGCAGCTACGACAGCGTCAATTCACCCCTCCACTTT,CASSYDSVNSPLHF